The 20 T cell receptor beta chains below were found in one sample sequenced in a study of shared clonotypes between healthy human individuals. The data were produced by immunoSEQ multiplex PCR, yet TCRdb's version contains in-frame clones alone and is incomplete. The sample shows some 2 million clones, just under 95% of them seen only once. Naive CD8 cells lacked CD45RO, underwent positive selection for CCR7 and left out terminally differentiated effector memory CD45RA+ cells. Sequencing input: naive CD8+ T cells sorted from blood. The receptors stem from a man aged 18 to 29 in good health.

This clone appeared a single time. The chain recombines TRBV11-3 with TRBJ2-5, with 12 bases lining up with TRBD2. Germline-derived CDR1 and CDR2 are SGHNT and YENEEA. V lost 0 bases to trimming and J lost 11 bases; unmatched junction nucleotides: 7. The CDR3 has 15 residues. DNA of the CDR3: TGTGCCAGCAGCTTAGAAGGCGCTAGCGGGAGGGAGCAGTACTTC. Translating gives CASSLEGASGREQYF.

V usage is TRBV28 and J usage is TRBJ1-1; D call uncertain. In germline, CDR1 is MDHEN, CDR2 SYDVKM. V dropped 1 base and J dropped 4 bases, with 13 bases sitting between them. This CDR3 has 15 amino acids. The CDR3 DNA reads TGTGCCAGCAGTTTATCCTTTGAGGTTGTCACTGAAGCTTTCTTT. It translates to CASSLSFEVVTEAFF. Based on the CDR3 plus reference TRBV28 and TRBJ1-1, the full variable domain is DVKVTQSSRYLVKRTGEKVFLECVQDMDHENMFWYRQDPGLGLRLIYFSYDVKMKEKGDIPEGYSVSREKKERFSLILESASTNQTSMYLCASSLSFEVVTEAFFGQGTRLTVV.

The genes are TRBV5-4 and TRBJ2-1; 9 bases map to TRBD1. Germline values: CDR1 SGHNT, CDR2 YYREEE (reference sequence). The CDR3 consists of 15 residues. V shed 5 bases and J 7 bases; nucleotides not matched to a gene: 10. The CDR3 nucleotides read TGTGCCAGCAGAAGAGACAGGGGGTTGGATAATGAGCAGTTCTTC. Protein: CASRRDRGLDNEQFF.

The gene calls are TRBV4-1 and TRBJ2-7; D is tentatively TRBD1 or TRBD2 (5 bases each). Trimming left V 1 base short and J 5 bases short, with 12 bases between. The CDR3 has 14 amino acids. Germline assignment: CDR1 MGHRA and CDR2 YSYEKL. This CDR3 reads CASSQVWGKNEQYF. The CDR3 coding sequence is TGCGCCAGCAGCCAAGTTTGGGGGAAGAACGAGCAGTACTTC.

Comment on this clone: Other DNA sequences in the same sample also yield this CDR3. V and J are TRBV27 and TRBJ1-5; 7 nucleotides line up with TRBD1. Germline CDR1 is MNHEY and CDR2 is SMNVEV (reference sequence). This CDR3 has 16 residues. Trimming took 4 bases from V and 1 from J; bases not matched to a gene: 7. The CDR3 loop is CASSSSQGESNQPQHF. The CDR3 DNA is TGTGCCAGCAGTTCGAGTCAGGGGGAAAGCAATCAGCCCCAGCATTTT.

The V gene is TRBV5-1, the J gene TRBJ2-7, with 10 bases aligning to TRBD1. The CDR3 totals 15 residues. Per the germline V gene, CDR1 is SGHRS and CDR2 is YFSETQ. V dropped 0 bases and J dropped 6; count of bases not matched to a gene: 6. CDR3 sequence reads: CASSLAGQGPLEQYF. The CDR3 nucleotides read TGCGCCAGCAGCTTGGCGGGACAGGGGCCCCTCGAGCAGTACTTC.

The chain employs TRBV6-5 and TRBJ2-7; 7 nucleotides match TRBD2. Germline CDR1 MNHEY, CDR2 SVGAGI. Trimming cost V 6 bases and J 2 bases; bases outside gene matches: 7. This CDR3 region has 14 residues. The CDR3 region is CASSQSGTPYEQYF. The CDR3 DNA reads as TGTGCCAGCAGCCAGAGCGGGACCCCCTACGAGCAGTACTTC.

The V gene is TRBV11-1, the J gene TRBJ1-1; TRBD1 is a possible D gene (6 bases). CDR1 is SGHAT, CDR2 FQDESV, per germline (reference sequence). The CDR3 sequence is 14 residues long. V was shortened by 4 bases and J by 0 bases, with 9 bases between the two germline ends. Here the CDR3 reads CASSWNRVNTEAFF. The CDR3 nucleotides read TGTGCCAGCAGCTGGAACAGGGTGAACACTGAAGCTTTCTTT.

This rearrangement joins TRBV27 to TRBJ2-3, with TRBD1 matching 9 bases. This CDR3 has 14 amino acids. Germline loops: CDR1 MNHEY, CDR2 SMNVEV (reference sequence). The J segment lost 6 bases and the V segment lost 6 bases, leaving 7 bases of the junction unmatched. The CDR3, as DNA: TGTGCCAGCAGGGAACAGGGGGCATTGGATACGCAGTATTTT. It is translated as CASREQGALDTQYF.

This CDR3 is CASSATLTGANEQFF. The DNA for the CDR3 is TGTGCCAGCAGTGCAACTCTCACGGGGGCAAATGAGCAGTTCTTC. V usage is TRBV28 and J usage is TRBJ2-1; either TRBD1 or TRBD2 may fit D (6 bases each). The CDR3 consists of 15 residues. The ends were cut back, 5 bases at V and 7 bases at J, with 18 bases in the middle. Per the germline V gene, CDR1 is MDHEN and CDR2 is SYDVKM.

Written as DNA, the CDR3 is TGTGCCTGGAGTGTCCAGGTAACAAAAGCCCACGAGCAGTACTTC. It specifies CAWSVQVTKAHEQYF. The rearrangement links TRBV30 to TRBJ2-7; D not resolved. The CDR3 runs to 15 residues. Trimming took 0 bases from V and 5 from J, leaving 17 bases between them. Per the germline V gene, CDR1 is GTSNPN and CDR2 is SVGIG (reference sequence).

This chain links TRBV7-9 with TRBJ2-7; D remains ambiguous. This CDR3 contains 13 residues. Germline CDR1 is SEHNR and CDR2 is FQNEAQ (reference sequence). Trimming left V 5 bases short and J 0 bases short, with 8 bases between. The CDR3 here is CASSKTVSYEQYF. The DNA for the CDR3 is TGTGCCAGCAGCAAGACGGTCTCCTACGAGCAGTACTTC.

This chain joins TRBV6-6 and TRBJ1-1; D call uncertain. Trimming cost V 2 bases and J 1 base, with 8 bases left between them. Per germline, CDR1 MNHNY and CDR2 SVGAGI (reference sequence). This CDR3 has 14 residues. In nucleotides, the CDR3 is TGTGCCAGCAGTTACGCGGCGACGAACACTGAAGCTTTCTTT. This sequence encodes CASSYAATNTEAFF.

With regard to this clone: The sample holds other DNA sequences that translate to the same CDR3. V gene TRBV28 combines with J gene TRBJ2-1, with TRBD2 matching 8 bases. Germline assignment: CDR1 MDHEN and CDR2 SYDVKM. The CDR3 length is 15 residues. The V and J ends lost 3 bases and 4 bases, in that order; junction bases with no gene match: 5. In DNA, the CDR3 is TGTGCCAGCAGTTTCCCTCTAGCGGGTTACAATGAGCAGTTCTTC. Protein product: CASSFPLAGYNEQFF.

A word on this clone: The sample carries other DNA sequences with the same CDR3. The rearrangement links TRBV11-2 to TRBJ2-5, with D uncertain. V was shortened by 1 base and J by 1 base, with 7 bases between the two germline ends. The germline V gene encodes CDR1 SGHAT and CDR2 FQNNGV. The CDR3 sequence is 14 residues long. The CDR3 is CASSLVRVQETQYF. The CDR3 nucleotides read TGTGCCAGCAGCTTAGTCCGGGTCCAAGAGACCCAGTACTTC.

V is TRBV7-6 and J is TRBJ1-3; 7 nucleotides match TRBD1. V lost 5 bases, J lost 3 bases, and 13 bases stayed unmatched. Germline V gives CDR1 SGHVS, CDR2 FNYEAQ. The CDR3 is 17 amino acids. CDR3 protein: CASSPLVTGEGGNTIYF. CDR3 sequence (DNA): TGTGCCAGCAGCCCACTCGTCACAGGGGAGGGTGGAAACACCATATATTTT.

The CDR3 spells CASSLVKGGEVHEQFF. The DNA for the CDR3 is TGTGCCAGCAGCTTAGTTAAGGGAGGGGAGGTCCATGAGCAGTTCTTC. The V call is TRBV7-9, the J call TRBJ2-1; 7 positions agree with TRBD2. Losses at the gene ends were 1 base for V and 8 bases for J; bases not matched to a gene: 11. CDR1 and CDR2 from the germline V gene are SEHNR and FQNEAQ (reference sequence). The CDR3 length is 16 residues.

The chain has TRBV6-6 and TRBJ2-3, with 7 nucleotides matching TRBD2. Germline loops: CDR1 MNHNY, CDR2 SVGAGI (reference sequence). The CDR3 consists of 14 residues. V was pared by 6 bases and J by 2 bases, with 5 bases of the junction left unmatched. CDR3 nucleotides: TGTGCCAGCAGCCCGGGACTACTCACAGATACGCAGTATTTT. Amino acid sequence: CASSPGLLTDTQYF.

CDR3 sequence (DNA): TGTGCCAGCAGTTTAAGGGTTAGCAATCAGCCCCAGCATTTT. Amino acids: CASSLRVSNQPQHF. The chain links TRBV28 to TRBJ1-5; D ambiguous. Trimming removed 2 bases from V and 0 bases from J, with 5 bases in between. Germline V lookup: CDR1 MDHEN, CDR2 SYDVKM. The CDR3 has 14 amino acids.

V usage is TRBV4-1 and J usage is TRBJ2-5; D is perhaps TRBD2 (5 bases). Trimming pared 4 bases from V and 3 bases from J, leaving 12 bases between. CDR3 length equals 14 residues. CDR1 is MGHRA and CDR2 is YSYEKL in the germline V gene. The CDR3 sequence: CASSPTRAKETQYF. The DNA for the CDR3 is TGCGCCAGCAGCCCAACGCGGGCGAAAGAGACCCAGTACTTC.